Listed below are T cell receptor beta chains from one sample, sequenced in a study of shared clonotypes between healthy human individuals. Sequencing used immunoSEQ multiplex PCR; TCRdb keeps in-frame clones, though not all of them. This sample has about 2.4 million clones, with more than 80% found just once. Source material: naive CD4+ T cells sorted from blood. The source is a man between 18 and 29 years old in good health. Both conserved end residues are part of each CDR3. A D gene is named only where the DNA matches it firmly. Clone size is shown for a subset of rows, as once, few, many or a class of expanded clone.

size,D,J,V,DNA,CDR3
NA,NA,TRBJ1-5,TRBV30,TGTGCCTGGAGGCCTGGACAAGAACGCAATCAGCCCCAGCATTTT,CAWRPGQERNQPQHF
NA,TRBD2,TRBJ2-3,TRBV5-1,TGCGCCAGCAGCTTGGGGCTAGCGGCAAGCACAGATACGCAGTATTTT,CASSLGLAASTDTQYF
NA,TRBD1,TRBJ2-1,TRBV11-2,TGTGCCAGCAGCCCCGACAGGGTAGGGCCCTACAATGAGCAGTTCTTC,CASSPDRVGPYNEQFF
NA,NA,TRBJ2-1,TRBV27,TGTGCCAGCAGACCCGCTTTTCGGGCCTCCTACAATGAGCAGTTCTTC,CASRPAFRASYNEQFF
NA,TRBD2,TRBJ2-3,TRBV19,TGTGCCACCATAGAGCGGGGAAGAAGCACAGATACGCAGTATTTT,CATIERGRSTDTQYF
NA,NA,TRBJ1-2,TRBV19,TGTGCCAGTAGAATCACAGGAGTTACAAACTATGGCTACACCTTC,CASRITGVTNYGYTF
NA,NA,TRBJ1-5,TRBV19,TGTGCCAGTAGTATCCCGGGTACGGGGCAGCCCCAGCATTTT,CASSIPGTGQPQHF
once,NA,TRBJ2-7,TRBV6-5,TGTGCCAGCAGGCGCCTTACACAGGCCTACGAGCAGTACTTC,CASRRLTQAYEQYF
NA,NA,TRBJ1-5,TRBV21-1,TGTGCCAGCAGCAAAGAGGGTGGATCTCAGCCCCAGCATTTT,CASSKEGGSQPQHF
NA,NA,TRBJ1-1,TRBV5-1,TGCGCCAGCAGCTTGGAAGGCCCCGGGTACACTGAAGCTTTCTTT,CASSLEGPGYTEAFF
NA,NA,TRBJ1-6,TRBV25-1,TGTGCCAGATATGGGGGGTCCTATAATTCACCCCTCCACTTT,CARYGGSYNSPLHF
NA,TRBD2,TRBJ2-7,TRBV5-1,TGCGCCAGCAGTCGACTAGCGGGGGCCCCCTACGAGCAGTACTTC,CASSRLAGAPYEQYF
NA,NA,TRBJ1-2,TRBV25-1,TGTGCCAGCACAGGACCAGGTGGCTACACCTTC,CASTGPGGYTF
NA,TRBD1,TRBJ1-5,TRBV28,TGTGCCAGCAGGAGACCACAGGGGGGGAGCAATCAGCCCCAGCATTTT,CASRRPQGGSNQPQHF
once,NA,TRBJ1-2,TRBV7-2,TGTGCCAGCGGCGCAAGTTCATTGAACTATGGCTACACCTTC,CASGASSLNYGYTF
once,NA,TRBJ2-7,TRBV5-4,TGTGCCAGCAGCCCCGGCAGGGGCTACGAGCAGTACTTC,CASSPGRGYEQYF
NA,TRBD2,TRBJ2-1,TRBV6-5,TGTGCCAGCAGTTCGAGGCTAGCGGCCTACAATGAGCAGTTCTTC,CASSSRLAAYNEQFF
NA,NA,TRBJ2-3,TRBV5-1,TGCGCCAGCAGCTTGGGACAGCAATCAGATACGCAGTATTTT,CASSLGQQSDTQYF
NA,NA,TRBJ2-1,TRBV9,TGTGCCAGCAGCGTAGCAGGGGCTCCCGGCGATGAGCAGTTCTTC,CASSVAGAPGDEQFF
NA,NA,TRBJ1-2,TRBV27,TGTGCCAGCAGTCAGGGAGGGGAGAGTAACTATGGCTACACCTTC,CASSQGGESNYGYTF
NA,NA,TRBJ2-6,TRBV5-1,TGCGCCAGCAGCTTGCGGACCACCGCTTCGTACGGGGCCAACGTCCTGACTTTC,CASSLRTTASYGANVLTF
NA,NA,TRBJ1-5,TRBV5-6,TGTGCCAGCAGCTTATGGCAGGGAGGTCAGCCCCAGCATTTT,CASSLWQGGQPQHF
once,TRBD1,TRBJ2-7,TRBV18,TGTGCCAGCTCACCTAAACCCACTACAGGGGGCGCAGACATCGAGCAGTACTTC,CASSPKPTTGGADIEQYF
NA,NA,TRBJ2-2,TRBV7-9,TGTGCCAGCATCGGGCCTGGAGGGGACGGGGAGCTGTTTTTT,CASIGPGGDGELFF
NA,NA,TRBJ2-7,TRBV28,TGTGCCAGCAGTTCCCACTACGAGCAGTACTTC,CASSSHYEQYF
NA,TRBD1,TRBJ2-7,TRBV11-2,TGTGCCAGCAGCTTGGCCGGGACAGGGGAGCAGCAGTACTTC,CASSLAGTGEQQYF
NA,TRBD2,TRBJ2-3,TRBV30,TGTGCCTGGAGTGTACCGGGGGGGTCCCTCCCCACAGATACGCAGTATTTT,CAWSVPGGSLPTDTQYF
NA,NA,TRBJ2-2,TRBV5-1,TGCGCCAGCAGACAGATAAACACCGGGGAGCTGTTTTTT,CASRQINTGELFF
NA,NA,TRBJ1-2,TRBV2,TGTGCCAGCAGTATTAACAGGGTCCGCTACACCTTC,CASSINRVRYTF
NA,TRBD1,TRBJ2-3,TRBV6-1,TGTGCCAGCAGCGGGACAGGGGGCACAGATACGCAGTATTTT,CASSGTGGTDTQYF
NA,NA,TRBJ1-2,TRBV6-5,TGTGCCAGCAGTTCCGCAGGGAGGGAGCAATATGGCTACACCTTC,CASSSAGREQYGYTF
NA,TRBD1,TRBJ1-5,TRBV10-3,TGTGCCATCAGCCAGGGGGCTGGCAATCAGCCCCAGCATTTT,CAISQGAGNQPQHF
NA,TRBD1,TRBJ1-5,TRBV15,TGTGCCACCAGCGCGGGTGGGACAGGCCCCGGGGGGCCCCAGCATTTT,CATSAGGTGPGGPQHF
once,NA,TRBJ2-3,TRBV9,TGTGCCAGCAGCGTAGATCCAGCGAGCACAGATACGCAGTATTTT,CASSVDPASTDTQYF
NA,NA,TRBJ1-5,TRBV30,TGTGCCTGGAGTGATTCGGGTCCGAGCAATCAGCCCCAGCATTTT,CAWSDSGPSNQPQHF
once,NA,TRBJ2-4,TRBV25-1,TGTGCCAGCAGTTACTGGGGGGCGGCCAACATTCAGTACTTC,CASSYWGAANIQYF
NA,NA,TRBJ2-7,TRBV7-2,TGTGCCAGCAGCCCCGGGCAGGGGGGATCCTACGAGCAGTACTTC,CASSPGQGGSYEQYF
NA,NA,TRBJ1-5,TRBV9,TGTGCCAGCAGCCTTGGTTGGGGGCCCCAGCATTTT,CASSLGWGPQHF
NA,TRBD1,TRBJ2-5,TRBV5-4,TGTGCCAGCAGCACTCCGGGACAGGGCCAAGAGACCCAGTACTTC,CASSTPGQGQETQYF
NA,NA,TRBJ1-2,TRBV6-1,TGTGCCAGCAGTGAACAGCTTGGCTATGGCTACACCTTC,CASSEQLGYGYTF
few,NA,TRBJ2-7,TRBV12-5,TGTGCTAGTGGTCGGGACACTTACGAGCAGTACTTC,CASGRDTYEQYF
NA,NA,TRBJ1-4,TRBV10-2,TGCGCCAGCAGAACGGGTTCGGCTAATGAAAAACTGTTTTTT,CASRTGSANEKLFF
NA,NA,TRBJ2-6,TRBV14,TGTGCCAGCAGCCAAGAGGGTCTCTCTGGGGCCAACGTCCTGACTTTC,CASSQEGLSGANVLTF
NA,TRBD1,TRBJ2-5,TRBV9,TGTGCCAGCAGCGCGGGACAGCAGTACCAAGAGACCCAGTACTTC,CASSAGQQYQETQYF
NA,NA,TRBJ2-5,TRBV15,TGTGCCACCAGCAGGGGGATCCAAGAGACCCAGTACTTC,CATSRGIQETQYF
NA,NA,TRBJ2-7,TRBV4-1,TGCGCCAGCAGCCAGATGCATTTGGCCCCCTACGAGCAGTACTTC,CASSQMHLAPYEQYF
NA,NA,TRBJ2-5,TRBV5-8,TGTGCCAGCAGCTCCCGGAGGACAGCTCAAGAGACCCAGTACTTC,CASSSRRTAQETQYF
NA,NA,TRBJ1-2,TRBV4-3,TGCGCCAGCAGCCTAGAAGGGCAGATGGGTGGAGGCTACACCTTC,CASSLEGQMGGGYTF
NA,NA,TRBJ2-1,TRBV7-9,TGTGCCAGCAGCTTAGTCGGGGGGCCACGGGACAATGAGCAGTTCTTC,CASSLVGGPRDNEQFF
NA,NA,TRBJ2-7,TRBV11-2,TGTGCCAGCAGCTCCGATTGGACTATCTCCTACGAGCAGTACTTC,CASSSDWTISYEQYF
NA,TRBD1,TRBJ2-1,TRBV5-8,TGTGCCAGCAGTTTTAGGACAGGGGGAAATGAGCAGTTCTTC,CASSFRTGGNEQFF
NA,TRBD2,TRBJ2-1,TRBV6-1,TGTGCCAGCAGTCCGAAGCGGGGGACCCACAATGAGCAGTTCTTC,CASSPKRGTHNEQFF
NA,NA,TRBJ2-7,TRBV6-1,TGTGCCAGCAGTGAACTGGGGGGTCCTGGGGAGCAGTACTTC,CASSELGGPGEQYF
NA,NA,TRBJ2-5,TRBV6-1,TGTGCCAGCAGTGCCCGGCCCTACCAAGAGACCCAGTACTTC,CASSARPYQETQYF
NA,NA,TRBJ2-1,TRBV5-8,TGTGCCAGCAGCTTCCCTAGCTCCTACAATGAGCAGTTCTTC,CASSFPSSYNEQFF
NA,NA,TRBJ2-5,TRBV9,TGTGCCAGCAGCGTAGGGGTAGGGGGGCTGGAGACCCAGTACTTC,CASSVGVGGLETQYF
few,NA,TRBJ1-5,TRBV2,TGTGCCAGCACCGTTGGCAATCAGCCCCAGCATTTT,CASTVGNQPQHF
NA,TRBD1,TRBJ2-1,TRBV11-2,TGTGCCAGCAGACGAGACAGGGCTAATGAGCAGTTCTTC,CASRRDRANEQFF
NA,TRBD1,TRBJ2-3,TRBV5-1,TGCGCCAGCAGCTTATCAGGGGGCAGCACAGATACGCAGTATTTT,CASSLSGGSTDTQYF
NA,TRBD1,TRBJ1-1,TRBV2,TGTGCCAGCAGTGCCCAGACAGGGAGCACTGAAGCTTTCTTT,CASSAQTGSTEAFF